Presented here are 16 T cell receptor beta chains from one specimen sequenced in a study of blood T cells in healthy people across ages. Through a sample-barcoded 5' primer and a J-beta primer mix, a second PCR was run for roughly 7 to 11 cycles. From the 5' RACE reads, TCRdb called clonotypes with MiXCR, one entry per CDR3 protein. The repertoire consists of about 800,000 distinct CDR3 sequences, with about 62% occurring once and the leading ten covering around 22%. What was sequenced was blood. These receptor sequences come from a man in his thirties or forties in good health.

This clonotype has only a few counts. V is TRBV5-5 and J is TRBJ2-5; 12 bases fit TRBD2. The DNA end is more similar to TRBJ2-7, so the J call may be wrong. The CDR3 extends over 15 amino acids. Germline V gene sequence: CDR1 SGHKS, CDR2 YYEKEE (reference sequence). CDR3 residues: CASSFGTSGSYEQYF. The CDR3, as DNA: TGTGCCAGCAGCTTTGGGACTAGCGGGTCCTACGAGCAGTACTTC.

The chain uses TRBV7-2 and TRBJ2-1; D is unclear. There are 14 residues in the CDR3. V was cut by 1 base and J by 8 bases, with 12 bases left in between. Germline V CDR1 and CDR2: SGHTA, FQGNSA. The CDR3 here is CASSLVSNLDEQFF. Written as DNA, the CDR3 is TGTGCCAGCAGCTTAGTCTCGAACCTCGATGAGCAGTTCTTC.

V and J are TRBV4-2 and TRBJ2-7; TRBD2 matches at 8 bases. V shed 0 bases, J shed 0 bases, and the junction held 4 bases outside the gene matches. CDR1 LGHNA and CDR2 YNFKEQ come from the germline V gene. This CDR3 spans 16 amino acids. CDR3 nucleotides: TGTGCCAGCAGCCAAGAAATCGGGGGGGCCTCCTACGAGCAGTACTTC. Translated: CASSQEIGGASYEQYF.

V gene TRBV7-9 combines with J gene TRBJ1-2, with no clear D. The CDR3 extends over 14 amino acids. CDR1 and CDR2 (germline): SEHNR, FQNEAQ (reference sequence). V was clipped by 2 bases and J by 3 bases, with 10 bases between them. The CDR3 loop reads CASSLSGVDYGYTF. DNA of the CDR3: TGTGCCAGCAGCTTATCTGGGGTAGACTATGGCTACACCTTC.

This clonotype has only a few counts. V usage is TRBV6-5 and J usage is TRBJ2-5, with D possibly TRBD1 on 6 matching bases. From germline, CDR1 is MNHEY and CDR2 SVGAGI. The CDR3 loop spans 13 amino acids. Trimming took off 6 bases at V and 5 bases at J, with 13 bases between the two ends. CDR3 residues: CASRYQGKETQYF. The DNA of the CDR3 is TGTGCCAGCAGGTACCAGGGGAAGGAGACCCAGTACTTC.

This chain connects TRBV12-3 or TRBV12-4 to TRBJ1-1; tentative D call: TRBD1 (6 bases). Trimming cost V 5 bases and J 1 base, with 8 bases left between them. The CDR3 length is 13 residues. The CDR3 DNA reads TGTGCCAGCAGTACGGGACAGAACACTGAAGCTTTCTTT. Translation gives CASSTGQNTEAFF.

The chain joins TRBV25-1 to TRBJ2-5; D is possibly TRBD1 or TRBD2 (5 bases each). This CDR3 contains 15 residues. The ends were cut back, 6 bases at V and 1 base at J, with 15 bases in the middle. Germline V gene data show CDR1 as MGHDK and CDR2 as SYGVNS. The CDR3 sequence: CASSRAYGGQETQYF. For the CDR3, the DNA is TGTGCCAGCAGCCGCGCTTATGGGGGCCAAGAGACCCAGTACTTC.

A few counts support this clonotype. The CDR3 nucleotides are TGTGCCAGCTCACCACCTGGGGTGGAATCAGATACGCAGTATTTT. Translating gives CASSPPGVESDTQYF. V is TRBV18 and J is TRBJ2-3; D remains ambiguous. The CDR3 spans 15 residues. V lost 0 bases, J lost 4 bases, and 11 bases lay in between. Germline V gene sequence: CDR1 KGHSH, CDR2 LQKENI.

This chain uses TRBV7-9 with TRBJ2-7; 12 bases are a match to TRBD2. Germline CDR1 SEHNR, CDR2 FQNEAQ (reference sequence). With 4 bases clipped from V and 4 bases from J, the junction kept 11 bases outside the gene matches. The length of the CDR3 is 17 residues. CDR3 nucleotides: TGTGCCAGCAGCTCGACTAGCGGGGGCTTGGAGTCGTACGAGCAGTACTTC. Protein product: CASSSTSGGLESYEQYF.

The V call is TRBV9, the J call TRBJ2-5; 7 nucleotides match TRBD1. The germline V gene has CDR1 SGDLS and CDR2 YYNGEE. V was clipped by 4 bases and J by 5 bases; unmatched bases: 11. The CDR3 contains 15 residues. The CDR3 sequence is CASSPGTALGETQYF. The CDR3 nucleotides read TGTGCCAGCAGCCCGGGGACAGCCCTAGGTGAGACCCAGTACTTC.

The chain is built from TRBV20-1 and TRBJ2-3; 13 nucleotides agree with TRBD2. The CDR3 is made up of 16 amino acids. CDR1 DFQATT and CDR2 SNEGSKA come from the germline V gene (reference sequence). J was trimmed by 0 bases and V by 6 bases; bases with no gene match: 6. This chain's CDR3 is CSASGTSGISTDTQYF. In DNA form, the CDR3 reads TGCAGTGCCTCCGGGACTAGCGGGATTAGCACAGATACGCAGTATTTT.

The chain is built from TRBV6-2 or TRBV6-3 and TRBJ2-5, with D possibly TRBD1 on 6 matching bases. The J call may be in error: the DNA end matches TRBJ2-7 better. This CDR3 contains 14 residues. Per the germline V gene, CDR1 is MNHEY and CDR2 is SVGEGT. CDR3 nucleotides: TGTGCCACCAAGGGGTGGCAGGGGAGCTACGAGCAGTACTTC. Translating gives CATKGWQGSYEQYF.

The chain joins TRBV20-1 to TRBJ2-6; no definite D call. Germline values: CDR1 DFQATT, CDR2 SNEGSKA (reference sequence). Trimming stripped 6 bases from V and 4 bases from J, with 16 bases between. This CDR3 comprises 15 residues. CDR3 amino acids: CSAKTIGLGANVLTF. The DNA for the CDR3 is TGCAGTGCAAAAACGATCGGTCTGGGGGCCAACGTCCTGACTTTC.

The CDR3 spells CSAGRQGSYNEQFF. Here the CDR3 DNA reads TGCAGCGCCGGACGACAGGGTTCCTACAATGAGCAGTTCTTC. V gene TRBV29-1 combines with J gene TRBJ2-1; 7 bases match TRBD1. The CDR3 has 14 residues. Per germline, CDR1 SQVTM and CDR2 ANQGSEA. The V segment lost 7 bases and the J segment 1 base; nucleotides outside the gene matches: 7.

The chain joins TRBV12-3 or TRBV12-4 to TRBJ1-2; weak D call: TRBD1 (5 bases). The V end was cut by 5 bases, the J end by 2 bases, with 21 bases between. CDR3 length: 17 residues. The DNA of the CDR3 is TGTGCCAGCAGTCCCCACAGTCCCGGGACGGGAAACTATGGCTACACCTTC. Protein sequence: CASSPHSPGTGNYGYTF.

The chain joins TRBV7-2 to TRBJ2-7, with 13 nucleotides matching TRBD2. The CDR3 runs to 18 residues. With V trimmed by 5 bases and J by 1 base, 11 bases remained unmatched. The germline V gene encodes CDR1 SGHTA and CDR2 FQGNSA. The chain's CDR3 is CASSPQRLAGGASYEQYF. CDR3 in DNA: TGTGCCAGCAGCCCCCAACGACTAGCGGGGGGTGCATCCTACGAGCAGTACTTC.